Presented here are 7 T cell receptor beta chains from one specimen sequenced in a study of cytomegalovirus exposure and HLA in healthy donors (dated by TCRdb to 2016 to 2017). Libraries were built with the immunoSEQ multiplex PCR assay. For the multiplex PCR, a mixture combining 60 forward primers for TCR Vbeta segments and 13 reverse primers for TCR Jbeta segments was used. TCRdb mirrors the immuneACCESS table, restricted to in-frame sequences. Some clones are absent from its copies; in checked studies, under half trace to an unresolved V gene, and the reason for the others is unknown. This sample lists roughly 130,000 clones; around three quarters were detected once. The ten largest clones capture roughly 5% of the sample. The sequenced sample was PBMCs. Source of these receptors: a man aged 25-40 years in good health and CMV-seronegative.

The genes are TRBV7-9 and TRBJ2-1; 9 nucleotides agree with TRBD2. The CDR3 sequence is 15 residues long. V lost 1 base and J lost 9; bases outside the gene matches: 7. Germline loops: CDR1 SEHNR, CDR2 FQNEAQ (reference sequence). The CDR3 DNA follows: TGTGCCAGCAGCTTAGGCTCTAGCGGGGTTATTGAGCAGTTCTTC. Translation: CASSLGSSGVIEQFF. Full variable domain (rest looked up from reference TRBV7-9 and TRBJ2-1): DTGVSQNPRHKITKRGQNVTFRCDPISEHNRLYWYRQTLGQGPEFLTYFQNEAQLEKSRLLSDRFSAERPKGSFSTLEIQRTEQGDSAMYLCASSLGSSGVIEQFFGPGTRLTVL.

This rearrangement joins TRBV5-1 to TRBJ2-1; 7 bases fit TRBD2. V was clipped by 4 bases and J by 9 bases; unmatched bases: 7. This CDR3 is 13 amino acids long. Germline-derived CDR1 and CDR2 are SGHRS and YFSETQ. CDR3: CASSQVSGTEQFF. In DNA, the CDR3 is TGCGCCAGCAGCCAGGTGAGCGGGACTGAGCAGTTCTTC.

The rearrangement joins TRBV19 to TRBJ2-3, with D possibly matching TRBD2 (6 bases). This CDR3 region has 16 residues. Trimming left V 2 bases short and J 2 bases short, with 14 bases between. Germline V lookup: CDR1 LNHDA, CDR2 SQIVND (reference sequence). The CDR3 DNA reads TGTGCCAGTAGTATAATGGGTAGCGGCTACACAGATACGCAGTATTTT. It specifies CASSIMGSGYTDTQYF.

This rearrangement joins TRBV11-2 to TRBJ1-1; 8 bases match TRBD1. V gave up 8 bases and J gave up 4 bases; unmatched junction bases: 9. CDR3 length equals 14 residues. Germline-derived CDR1 and CDR2 are SGHAT and FQNNGV. The CDR3 protein is CASGRTGRSTEAFF. The CDR3 bases are TGTGCCAGCGGGAGGACAGGGAGGAGCACTGAAGCTTTCTTT. Full variable domain (missing parts from reference TRBV11-2 and TRBJ1-1): EAGVAQSPRYKIIEKRQSVAFWCNPISGHATLYWYQQILGQGPKLLIQFQNNGVVDDSQLPKDRFSAERLKGVDSTLKIQPAKLEDSAVYLCASGRTGRSTEAFFGQGTRLTVV.

The CDR3 bases are TGTGCCAGCAGCGGACAGGGAGGAAACACCATATATTTT. Protein: CASSGQGGNTIYF. This chain joins TRBV6-6 and TRBJ1-3, with 8 bases aligning to TRBD1. The CDR3 consists of 13 residues. CDR1 is MNHNY and CDR2 is SVGAGI in the germline V gene (reference sequence). Losses at the gene ends were 6 bases for V and 4 bases for J; bases not matched to a gene: 2.

The chain has TRBV2 and TRBJ1-2; TRBD1 might be the D (5 bases). Germline values: CDR1 SNHLY, CDR2 FYNNEI. The CDR3 length is 14 residues. Trimming pared 10 bases from V and 1 base from J, leaving 16 bases between. CDR3 sequence: CANKDQGRNYGYTF. In DNA form, the CDR3 reads TGTGCCAACAAAGACCAGGGTCGTAACTATGGCTACACCTTC.

The rearrangement uses TRBV5-5 and TRBJ1-5; TRBD1 agrees at 8 bases. J lost 11 bases, V lost 0 bases, and 4 bases had no gene match. This CDR3 spans 13 amino acids. Germline values: CDR1 SGHKS, CDR2 YYEKEE (reference sequence). CDR3 loop: CASSLEGDRTQHF. CDR3 DNA sequence: TGTGCCAGCAGCTTGGAGGGGGACAGGACCCAGCATTTT.